Each of the 21 T cell receptor beta chains below was sequenced from the same sample in a study of blood T cell repertoires in COVID-19. The protocol was immunoSEQ multiplex PCR, while the TCRdb copy is restricted to in-frame clones and leaves out a portion. The table lists roughly 190,000 clones, 84% of them singletons. The sequencing input was peripheral blood. The receptors shown here come from a human donor in a cohort sampled during active COVID-19.

The chain joins TRBV19 to TRBJ1-2; 8 bases align to TRBD1. CDR1 and CDR2 from the germline V gene are LNHDA and SQIVND (reference sequence). The CDR3 length is 14 residues. The J segment lost 2 bases and the V segment lost 3 bases, leaving 2 bases of the junction unmatched. CDR3 coding DNA: TGTGCCAGTAGTATCCAGGGGGCAAACTATGGCTACACCTTC. It yields the protein CASSIQGANYGYTF.

The V gene is TRBV2, the J gene TRBJ1-5; D may be TRBD1 (5 bases). Germline CDR1 reads SNHLY; CDR2 reads FYNNEI. The CDR3 has 13 amino acids. Trimming removed 11 bases at V and 3 bases at J, with 14 bases between. The CDR3 DNA reads TGTGCCGGGGCCAGTTCTAACAATCAGCCCCAGCATTTT. Its protein is CAGASSNNQPQHF.

The chain uses TRBV11-2 and TRBJ2-1; weak D call: TRBD2 (5 bases). The V end was cut by 4 bases, the J end by 6 bases, with 7 bases between. The CDR3 extends over 12 amino acids. The germline V gene encodes CDR1 SGHAT and CDR2 FQNNGV. CDR3 region: CASSSTSNEQFF. CDR3 DNA sequence: TGTGCCAGCAGCTCTACTAGCAATGAGCAGTTCTTC. The full variable domain, its missing parts supplied by reference TRBV11-2 and TRBJ2-1, is EAGVAQSPRYKIIEKRQSVAFWCNPISGHATLYWYQQILGQGPKLLIQFQNNGVVDDSQLPKDRFSAERLKGVDSTLKIQPAKLEDSAVYLCASSSTSNEQFFGPGTRLTVL.

The genes are TRBV10-1 and TRBJ2-2; D unclear. The CDR3 contains 14 residues. Germline CDR1 and CDR2: WNHNN and SYGVQD (reference sequence). V lost 7 bases to trimming and J lost 2 bases, with 11 bases between them. CDR3 loop: CASTVSRNTGELFF. The CDR3 nucleotides are TGCGCCAGCACGGTCTCGCGTAACACCGGGGAGCTGTTTTTT.

V is TRBV5-8 and J is TRBJ1-4; D ambiguous. The germline V gene encodes CDR1 SGHTS and CDR2 YDEGEE. This CDR3 is built from 15 residues. V lost 0 bases to trimming and J lost 0 bases, with 6 bases between them. CDR3 in amino acids: CASSLGEATNEKLFF. The CDR3 DNA reads TGTGCCAGCAGCTTGGGGGAGGCAACTAATGAAAAACTGTTTTTT.

In nucleotides, the CDR3 is TGCGCCAGCAGCTGGACTGGGGATACGCAGTATTTT. Translation gives CASSWTGDTQYF. The chain employs TRBV5-1 and TRBJ2-3; D is possibly TRBD2 (5 bases). The V gene's germline CDR1 is SGHRS and CDR2 YFSETQ. V lost 3 bases and J lost 6, with 8 bases in between. This CDR3 is built from 12 residues.

The table lists this clone with a few counts. This chain links TRBV7-2 with TRBJ2-7; 7 bases map to TRBD1. Germline CDR1 reads SGHTA; CDR2 reads FQGNSA. CDR3 length equals 14 residues. After removal of 6 bases from V and 3 bases from J, the junction contained 8 bases not matched to a gene. The CDR3 DNA is TGTGCCAGCAGTTCAGGACAGGTGATCTACGAGCAGTACTTC. This translates into CASSSGQVIYEQYF.

This clone has a handful of counts. The chain has TRBV5-4 and TRBJ1-2; D remains unclear. Trimming took off 1 base at V and 4 bases at J, with 11 bases between the two ends. This CDR3 comprises 14 residues. The V gene's germline CDR1 is SGHNT and CDR2 YYREEE (reference sequence). CDR3 DNA sequence: TGTGCCAGCAGCTTGTCAGGCTTATCCTATGGCTACACCTTC. Translating gives CASSLSGLSYGYTF.

This chain connects TRBV19 to TRBJ2-1, with 12 positions matching TRBD2. The CDR3 loop spans 15 amino acids. Germline CDR1 LNHDA, CDR2 SQIVND (reference sequence). V lost 5 bases, J lost 9 bases, and 8 bases stayed unmatched. CDR3 amino acids: CASSERSSGRGEQFF. The CDR3 DNA is TGTGCCAGTAGTGAGAGGTCTAGCGGGAGGGGTGAGCAGTTCTTC.

The chain couples TRBV6-5 to TRBJ1-2; 8 positions agree with TRBD1. Germline V CDR1 and CDR2: MNHEY, SVGAGI. Trimming removed 5 bases from V and 4 bases from J; junction bases left unmatched: 3. This CDR3 is built from 13 residues. The CDR3 loop is CASSHGTGYGYTF. Here the CDR3 DNA reads TGTGCCAGCAGTCATGGGACAGGCTATGGCTACACCTTC.

V usage is TRBV2 and J usage is TRBJ1-1, with D possibly matching TRBD1 (5 bases). Trimming pared 2 bases from V and 4 bases from J, leaving 8 bases between. The CDR3 is made up of 13 amino acids. CDR1 and CDR2 (germline): SNHLY, FYNNEI. CDR3 sequence: CASSELGATEAFF. CDR3 coding DNA: TGTGCCAGCAGTGAATTAGGGGCCACTGAAGCTTTCTTT.

The chain couples TRBV18 to TRBJ1-2; D may be TRBD1 (6 bases). The CDR3 covers 13 residues. V shed 5 bases and J shed 2 bases, with 9 bases lying between them. The germline CDR1 and CDR2 sequences are KGHSH and LQKENI. The CDR3 sequence is CASSTGQNYGYTF. In DNA, the CDR3 is TGTGCCAGCTCAACCGGACAGAACTATGGCTACACCTTC.

This clone showed up just a few times. The V call is TRBV18, the J call TRBJ1-2, with D possibly matching TRBD1 (6 bases). V lost 2 bases to trimming and J lost 8 bases, with 15 bases between them. The CDR3 is 14 amino acids. The germline gives CDR1 KGHSH, CDR2 LQKENI. The CDR3 bases are TGTGCCAGCTCACCAAGTTCCCGGGACATCGGCTACACCTTC. Protein product: CASSPSSRDIGYTF.

The V gene is TRBV29-1, the J gene TRBJ2-5; 8 nucleotides line up with TRBD1. Germline V gene sequence: CDR1 SQVTM, CDR2 ANQGSEA. CDR3 length: 14 residues. V shed 3 bases, J shed 5 bases, and the junction held 8 bases outside the gene matches. The CDR3 region has the DNA TGCAGCGTTGACCAAGCAGGGGGCGGGGAGACCCAGTACTTC. Amino acids: CSVDQAGGGETQYF.

The chain carries TRBV2 and TRBJ1-5; a weak D match, TRBD1 (6 bases). The CDR3 length is 13 residues. In germline, CDR1 is SNHLY, CDR2 FYNNEI. V was shortened by 8 bases and J by 6 bases, with 14 bases between the two germline ends. DNA for the CDR3: TGTGCCAGCGGGACAATGTCGGGTCAGCCCCAGCATTTT. Its translation: CASGTMSGQPQHF.

The rearrangement uses TRBV11-2 and TRBJ1-1; a possible D gene is TRBD1 (5 bases). The CDR3 loop spans 15 amino acids. Trimming left V 8 bases short and J 1 base short, with 17 bases between. Germline CDR1 reads SGHAT; CDR2 reads FQNNGV. The CDR3 DNA sequence: TGTGCCAGCGCTTCTGGGCGGGGGGGGAACACTGAAGCTTTCTTT. This codes for CASASGRGGNTEAFF.

The count of this clone is one. V gene TRBV5-1 combines with J gene TRBJ1-1, with D uncertain. The germline V gene encodes CDR1 SGHRS and CDR2 YFSETQ. The ends were cut back, 0 bases at V and 1 base at J, with 7 bases in the middle. The CDR3 runs 14 residues. CDR3 sequence: CASSLEAGNTEAFF. The CDR3 DNA follows: TGCGCCAGCAGCTTGGAGGCGGGGAACACTGAAGCTTTCTTT.

The chain employs TRBV7-9 and TRBJ1-2; 10 bases are a match to TRBD1. Germline values: CDR1 SEHNR, CDR2 FQNEAQ (reference sequence). The CDR3 has 18 amino acids. With 1 base clipped from V and 3 bases from J, the junction kept 11 bases outside the gene matches. The CDR3 DNA follows: TGTGCCAGCAGCTTAGGACAGGGGGCCATTTTACAGGACTATGGCTACACCTTC. Amino acids: CASSLGQGAILQDYGYTF.

The rearrangement links TRBV2 to TRBJ2-7; 8 positions agree with TRBD1. This CDR3 has 13 residues. V lost 6 bases, J lost 3 bases, and 4 bases stayed unmatched. Germline V gives CDR1 SNHLY, CDR2 FYNNEI. The CDR3: CASSLGTGYEQYV. The CDR3 bases are TGTGCCAGCAGCCTTGGGACAGGCTACGAGCAGTACGTC.

V gene TRBV27 combines with J gene TRBJ2-3; 8 bases line up with TRBD2. V gave up 0 bases and J gave up 3 bases; unmatched junction bases: 8. The CDR3 is 17 amino acids. CDR1 is MNHEY and CDR2 is SMNVEV in the germline V gene (reference sequence). The CDR3 DNA reads TGTGCCAGCAGTTTATCGCTCGGGAGGGGGGGGACAGATACGCAGTATTTT. Translation: CASSLSLGRGGTDTQYF.

The gene calls are TRBV14 and TRBJ2-1; tentatively, D is TRBD1 (6 bases). V was cut by 5 bases and J by 2 bases, with 13 bases left in between. The CDR3 is made up of 15 amino acids. CDR1 is SGHDN, CDR2 FVKESK, per germline. CDR3 nucleotides: TGTGCCAGCAGCGACCGACAGGACACCTACAATGAGCAGTTCTTC. As protein: CASSDRQDTYNEQFF.